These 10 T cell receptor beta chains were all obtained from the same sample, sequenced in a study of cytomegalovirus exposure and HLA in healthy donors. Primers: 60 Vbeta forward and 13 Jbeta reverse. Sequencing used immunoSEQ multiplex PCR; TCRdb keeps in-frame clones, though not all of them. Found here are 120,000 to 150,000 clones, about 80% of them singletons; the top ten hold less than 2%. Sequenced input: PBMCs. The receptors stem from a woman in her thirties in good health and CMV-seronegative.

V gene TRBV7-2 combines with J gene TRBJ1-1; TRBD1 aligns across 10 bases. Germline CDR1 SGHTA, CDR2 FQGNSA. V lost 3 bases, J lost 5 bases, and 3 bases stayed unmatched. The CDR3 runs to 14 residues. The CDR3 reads CASSFDRGRTEAFF. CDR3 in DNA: TGTGCCAGCAGCTTCGACAGGGGGCGGACTGAAGCTTTCTTT.

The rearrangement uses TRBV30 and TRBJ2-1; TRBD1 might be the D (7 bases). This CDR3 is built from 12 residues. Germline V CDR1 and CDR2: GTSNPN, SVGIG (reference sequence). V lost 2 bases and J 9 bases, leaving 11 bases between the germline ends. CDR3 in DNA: TGTGCCTGGAGTCAGGGGGAGGCTGAGCAGTTCTTC. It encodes CAWSQGEAEQFF.

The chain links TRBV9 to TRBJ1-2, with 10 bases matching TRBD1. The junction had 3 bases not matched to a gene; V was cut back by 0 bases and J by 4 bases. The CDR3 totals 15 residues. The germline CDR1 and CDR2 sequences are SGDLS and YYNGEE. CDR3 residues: CASSVDRDRGYGYTF. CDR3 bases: TGTGCCAGCAGCGTAGACCGGGACAGGGGCTATGGCTACACCTTC. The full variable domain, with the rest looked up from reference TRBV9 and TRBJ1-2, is DSGVTQTPKHLITATGQRVTLRCSPRSGDLSVYWYQQSLDQGLQFLIQYYNGEERAKGNILERFSAQQFPDLHSELNLSSLELGDSALYFCASSVDRDRGYGYTFGSGTRLTVV.

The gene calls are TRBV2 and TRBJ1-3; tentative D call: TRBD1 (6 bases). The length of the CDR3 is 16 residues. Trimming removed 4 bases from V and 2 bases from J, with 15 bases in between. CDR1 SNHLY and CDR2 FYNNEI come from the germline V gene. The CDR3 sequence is CASSAGTLRTGNTIYF. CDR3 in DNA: TGTGCCAGCAGTGCCGGGACACTTAGGACTGGAAACACCATATATTTT.

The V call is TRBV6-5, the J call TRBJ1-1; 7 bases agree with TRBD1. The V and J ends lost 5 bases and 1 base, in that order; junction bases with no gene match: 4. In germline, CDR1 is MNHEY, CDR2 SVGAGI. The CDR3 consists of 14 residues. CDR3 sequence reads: CASSARDRNTEAFF. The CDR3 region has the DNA TGTGCCAGCAGTGCCCGGGACAGGAACACTGAAGCTTTCTTT.

The DNA of the CDR3 is TGCGCCAGCAGCCCAAGTCAACAGGTCGCCTACGAGCAGTACTTC. Its translation is CASSPSQQVAYEQYF. The chain combines TRBV4-1 with TRBJ2-7, with a tentative D call TRBD1 (5 bases). Germline loops: CDR1 MGHRA, CDR2 YSYEKL. The CDR3 contains 15 residues. V lost 4 bases and J lost 2, with 15 bases in between.

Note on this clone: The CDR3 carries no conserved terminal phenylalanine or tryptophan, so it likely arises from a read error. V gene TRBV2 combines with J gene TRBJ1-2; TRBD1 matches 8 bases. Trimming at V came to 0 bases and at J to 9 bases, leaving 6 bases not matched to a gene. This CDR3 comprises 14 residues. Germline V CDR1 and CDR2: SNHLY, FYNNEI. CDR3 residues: CASSEAGQGSSYTS. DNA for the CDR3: TGTGCCAGCAGTGAAGCCGGACAGGGTAGTAGCTACACCTCC.

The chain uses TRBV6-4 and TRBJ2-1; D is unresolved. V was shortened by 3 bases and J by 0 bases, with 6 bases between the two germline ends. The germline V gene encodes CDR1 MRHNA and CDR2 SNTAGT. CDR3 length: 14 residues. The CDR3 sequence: CASSEFSSYNEQFF. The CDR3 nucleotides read TGTGCCAGCAGTGAGTTTAGCTCCTACAATGAGCAGTTCTTC.

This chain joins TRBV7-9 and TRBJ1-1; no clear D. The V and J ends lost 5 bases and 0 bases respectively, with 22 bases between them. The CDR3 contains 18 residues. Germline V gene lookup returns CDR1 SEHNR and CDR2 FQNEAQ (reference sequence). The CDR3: CASSPIPPGRNMNTEAFF. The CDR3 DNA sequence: TGTGCCAGCAGCCCAATCCCGCCTGGGCGTAATATGAACACTGAAGCTTTCTTT.

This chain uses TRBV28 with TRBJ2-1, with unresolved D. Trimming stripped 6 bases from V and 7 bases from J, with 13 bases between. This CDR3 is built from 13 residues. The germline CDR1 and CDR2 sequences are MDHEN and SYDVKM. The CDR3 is CASRIQSRNEQFF. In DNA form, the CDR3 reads TGTGCCAGCAGGATACAGTCCCGAAATGAGCAGTTCTTC.